Shown below are 29 T cell receptor beta chains from a single sample sequenced in a study of PD-1 blockade in classical Hodgkin lymphoma. Some clones are missing from TCRdb's copy, which holds only in-frame ones; the method was immunoSEQ multiplex PCR. In the table there are roughly 28,000 clones, around 80% of which are singletons. Documented time point: cycle 4 day 1 (C4D1), after more than five weeks of nivolumab. All patients relapsed after autologous stem cell transplantation, and brentuximab vedotin exposure varied. The material was peripheral blood mononuclear cells (PBMCs), obtained before the fourth cycle of nivolumab. Receptors were obtained from a human donor with classical Hodgkin lymphoma.

This clone is a singleton in its sample. The chain combines TRBV5-6 with TRBJ2-7; 7 bases fit TRBD2. The CDR3 totals 14 residues. Unmatched junction bases numbered 10, after V lost 4 bases and J lost 6 bases. From germline, CDR1 is SGHDT and CDR2 YYEEEE. In DNA, the CDR3 is TGTGCCAGCAGCCCGACTAGCTCCATAGGCGAGCAGTACTTC. Translated: CASSPTSSIGEQYF.

The V call is TRBV4-2, the J call TRBJ1-2, with D perhaps matching TRBD1 (5 bases). Germline V gene sequence: CDR1 LGHNA, CDR2 YNFKEQ. The CDR3 has 17 amino acids. Trimming cost V 0 bases and J 1 base, with 15 bases left between them. Written as DNA, the CDR3 is TGTGCCAGCAGCCAAGATTTCGGGGGTAGAGGTAACTATGGCTACACCTTC. The encoded protein is CASSQDFGGRGNYGYTF.

This sequence joins TRBV30 and TRBJ1-6; D remains unclear. There are 15 residues in the CDR3. V lost 3 bases, J lost 0 bases, and 9 bases lay in between. Germline V gene data show CDR1 as GTSNPN and CDR2 as SVGIG (reference sequence). In DNA form, the CDR3 reads TGTGCCTGGAGCTCCCCTAGCTCCTATAATTCACCCCTCCACTTT. Its protein is CAWSSPSSYNSPLHF. Looking up the rest from reference TRBV30 and TRBJ1-6 gives the full variable domain: SQTIHQWPATLVQPVGSPLSLECTVEGTSNPNLYWYRQAAGRGLQLLFYSVGIGQISSEVPQNLSASRPQDRQFILSSKKLLLSDSGFYLCAWSSPSSYNSPLHFGNGTRLTVT.

The rearrangement links TRBV5-1 to TRBJ2-2, with D possibly matching TRBD1 (5 bases). Trimming cost V 5 bases and J 6 bases, with 11 bases left between them. This CDR3 contains 13 residues. CDR1 is SGHRS, CDR2 YFSETQ, per germline. The CDR3 DNA sequence: TGCGCCAGCAGGTGGCAGGGTCCCGGGGAGCTGTTTTTT. Its protein product is CASRWQGPGELFF.

The V and J genes are TRBV4-2 and TRBJ1-6, with a tentative D call TRBD1 (6 bases). The CDR3 extends over 19 amino acids. The V gene lost 4 bases and the J gene lost 0 bases, with 19 bases spanning the gap. Germline lookup yields CDR1 LGHNA and CDR2 YNFKEQ. This CDR3 reads CASSPYGAGVSSYNSPLHF. CDR3 in DNA: TGTGCCAGCAGCCCATACGGAGCAGGGGTTTCCTCCTATAATTCACCCCTCCACTTT.

The V gene is TRBV11-2, the J gene TRBJ1-2, with D hard to call. Trimming pared 5 bases from V and 5 bases from J, leaving 3 bases between. The CDR3 is made up of 10 amino acids. Germline V gives CDR1 SGHAT, CDR2 FQNNGV. Written as DNA, the CDR3 is TGTGCCAGCAGCGGATATGGCTACACCTTC. It yields the protein CASSGYGYTF.

CDR3: CASRIAGRTLNQPQHF. The CDR3 DNA is TGTGCCAGCAGGATAGCGGGGAGAACTCTTAATCAGCCCCAGCATTTT. The gene calls are TRBV28 and TRBJ1-5; the D is unclear. The CDR3 is 16 amino acids. Germline loops: CDR1 MDHEN, CDR2 SYDVKM. V dropped 6 bases and J dropped 4 bases, with 19 bases sitting between them.

The chain uses TRBV18 and TRBJ2-1, with a possible D match to TRBD1 (5 bases). Germline-derived CDR1 and CDR2 are KGHSH and LQKENI. The CDR3 runs 15 residues. V was shortened by 4 bases and J by 2 bases, with 12 bases between the two germline ends. The CDR3 spells CASSQGSGPYNEQFF. The CDR3, as DNA: TGTGCCAGCTCACAGGGGTCTGGTCCCTACAATGAGCAGTTCTTC.

This chain connects TRBV5-6 to TRBJ2-1; D not certain. Germline loops: CDR1 SGHDT, CDR2 YYEEEE. V was cut by 2 bases and J by 7 bases, with 16 bases left in between. The CDR3 is 15 residues long. CDR3 nucleotides: TGTGCCAGCAGCTTACCCTCCGGAGCTTCAAATGAGCAGTTCTTC. Amino acid sequence: CASSLPSGASNEQFF.

The chain links TRBV19 to TRBJ1-5, with TRBD1 matching over 11 bases. V was pared by 5 bases and J by 5 bases, with 5 bases of the junction left unmatched. Germline lookup yields CDR1 LNHDA and CDR2 SQIVND (reference sequence). CDR3 size: 15 residues. The CDR3 DNA reads TGTGCCAGTAGTCCGGGACAGGGGGTGTATCAGCCCCAGCATTTT. Residues: CASSPGQGVYQPQHF. Complete variable domain (other parts from reference TRBV19 and TRBJ1-5): DGGITQSPKYLFRKEGQNVTLSCEQNLNHDAMYWYRQDPGQGLRLIYYSQIVNDFQKGDIAEGYSVSREKKESFPLTVTSAQKNPTAFYLCASSPGQGVYQPQHFGDGTRLSIL.

The chain recombines TRBV12-2 with TRBJ1-6; the table's TRBD1 call for D was not verified on the DNA. TRBV12-2 is flagged as a pseudogene. This CDR3 spans 19 amino acids. The CDR3 DNA reads as TGTGCAAGTCGCTTAAGTACGTGGACAGGACGCGATTATAATTCACCCCTCCACTTT. It codes for CASRLSTWTGRDYNSPLHF.

CDR3 region: CASSYLPVRGAAHEQYF. The CDR3, as DNA: TGCGCCAGCAGCTATCTTCCCGTGCGGGGGGCTGCCCACGAGCAGTACTTC. The gene calls are TRBV5-1 and TRBJ2-7, with 8 bases fitting TRBD2. This CDR3 is built from 17 residues. Losses at the gene ends were 3 bases for V and 5 bases for J; bases not matched to a gene: 16. Germline V gene data show CDR1 as SGHRS and CDR2 as YFSETQ.

The chain links TRBV28 to TRBJ1-6; TRBD1 matches at 7 bases. This CDR3 has 14 residues. Trimming at V came to 6 bases and at J to 7 bases, leaving 6 bases not matched to a gene. Per the germline V gene, CDR1 is MDHEN and CDR2 is SYDVKM. The CDR3: CASRFDRANSPLHF. Written as DNA, the CDR3 is TGTGCCAGCAGGTTCGACAGGGCCAATTCACCCCTCCACTTT.

V gene TRBV5-4 combines with J gene TRBJ2-2; no firm D call. Trimming left V 3 bases short and J 7 bases short, with 13 bases between. This CDR3 is built from 14 residues. CDR1 and CDR2 from the germline V gene are SGHNT and YYREEE (reference sequence). The CDR3 DNA sequence: TGTGCCAGCAGCTGGACCCTAGATGACGGGGAGCTGTTTTTT. Protein: CASSWTLDDGELFF.

The V and J genes are TRBV4-3 and TRBJ1-5; a possible D gene is TRBD1 (5 bases). Per germline, CDR1 LGHNA and CDR2 YSLEER. Trimming removed 0 bases from V and 5 bases from J, with 8 bases in between. CDR3 length: 14 residues. CDR3 sequence: CASSQDIGDQPQHF. In nucleotides, the CDR3 is TGCGCCAGCAGCCAAGATATAGGGGATCAGCCCCAGCATTTT.

The rearrangement links TRBV20-1 to TRBJ2-3; D not certain. Germline CDR1 reads DFQATT; CDR2 reads SNEGSKA (reference sequence). V shed 6 bases and J shed 5 bases, with 9 bases lying between them. The CDR3 spans 11 residues. CDR3 sequence (DNA): TGCAGTGCCCTTAATAGAGATACGCAGTATTTT. This gives the protein CSALNRDTQYF.

V gene TRBV21-1 combines with J gene TRBJ2-5; the table calls TRBD1, which could not be checked here. TRBV21-1 is flagged as a pseudogene. The CDR3 length is 13 residues. The CDR3 reads CASTRGQGQTQYF. Written as DNA, the CDR3 is TGTGCCAGCACCAGGGGACAGGGACAGACCCAGTACTTC.

This clone was counted a single time. This chain uses TRBV28 with TRBJ2-5; 8 bases fit TRBD1. Unmatched junction bases numbered 7, after V lost 8 bases and J lost 5 bases. Germline V gene lookup returns CDR1 MDHEN and CDR2 SYDVKM. This CDR3 has 13 amino acids. The CDR3 coding sequence is TGTGCCAGCGCGAGACAGGGGCTGGAGACCCAGTACTTC. Its translation is CASARQGLETQYF.

The chain couples TRBV10-3 to TRBJ2-2; D perhaps matches TRBD2 (5 bases). CDR1 is ENHRY and CDR2 is SYGVKD in the germline V gene. The CDR3 has 12 amino acids. The V gene lost 6 bases and the J gene lost 6 bases, with 8 bases spanning the gap. The DNA for the CDR3 is TGTGCCATCAGGAGGGAGTCCGGGGAGCTGTTTTTT. This sequence encodes CAIRRESGELFF.

The chain joins TRBV11-2 to TRBJ1-1; tentative D call: TRBD1 (5 bases). V lost 2 bases and J lost 5, with 9 bases in between. Germline V gene sequence: CDR1 SGHAT, CDR2 FQNNGV. This CDR3 has 13 amino acids. DNA of the CDR3: TGTGCCAGCAGCTTACTCGGGGCGACTGAAGCTTTCTTT. Translation gives CASSLLGATEAFF.

This chain's CDR3 is CASSPTGAETQYF. The DNA for the CDR3 is TGTGCCAGCAGTCCGACAGGGGCAGAGACCCAGTACTTC. This rearrangement joins TRBV6-1 to TRBJ2-5, with 8 bases matching TRBD1. The CDR3 has 13 residues. The V gene end was trimmed by 5 bases and the J gene end by 4 bases; junction bases not matched to a gene: 3. Germline values: CDR1 MNHNS, CDR2 SASEGT.

The chain is built from TRBV15 and TRBJ2-3; possibly TRBD2 for D (7 bases). Germline CDR1 reads LNHNV; CDR2 reads YYDKDF (reference sequence). Trimming left V 1 base short and J 4 bases short, with 12 bases between. The CDR3 contains 15 residues. The CDR3 sequence: CATSRVEGGADTQYF. CDR3 sequence (DNA): TGTGCCACCAGCAGAGTGGAGGGGGGGGCAGATACGCAGTATTTT.

The V gene is TRBV9, the J gene TRBJ2-1, with D possibly matching TRBD1 (7 bases). Trimming left V 0 bases short and J 6 bases short, with 10 bases between. This CDR3 region has 14 residues. CDR1 and CDR2 (germline): SGDLS, YYNGEE. CDR3 amino acids: CASSVGQGGNEQFF. In nucleotides, the CDR3 is TGTGCCAGCAGCGTAGGGCAGGGGGGCAATGAGCAGTTCTTC.

J is TRBJ2-1 and V is TRBV7-8; D might be TRBD1 (5 bases). The length of the CDR3 is 16 residues. V lost 5 bases, J lost 4 bases, and 18 bases lay in between. Looked up from germline, CDR1 is SGHVS and CDR2 is FQNEAQ. This CDR3 is CASSPDRRVWYNEQFF. For the CDR3, the DNA is TGTGCCAGCAGCCCGGACCGCAGGGTTTGGTACAATGAGCAGTTCTTC.

This chain uses TRBV19 with TRBJ1-5, with TRBD1 as a possible D gene (5 bases). CDR3 length: 19 amino acids. CDR1 and CDR2 from the germline V gene are LNHDA and SQIVND (reference sequence). Trimming shortened V by 0 bases and J by 0 bases, and 18 bases separated the two germline ends. The CDR3: CASSIDPTGAPHSNQPQHF. CDR3 sequence (DNA): TGTGCCAGTAGTATAGACCCCACAGGAGCACCACATAGCAATCAGCCCCAGCATTTT.

The chain combines TRBV5-1 with TRBJ2-5; D gene uncertain. CDR1 and CDR2 (germline): SGHRS, YFSETQ. The CDR3 consists of 13 residues. Trimming took off 0 bases at V and 4 bases at J, with 7 bases between the two ends. This CDR3 reads CASSLGSVETQYF. In DNA, the CDR3 is TGCGCCAGCAGCTTGGGGAGTGTAGAGACCCAGTACTTC.

The chain combines TRBV5-6 with TRBJ1-2, with a weak D call TRBD1 (6 bases). The CDR3 covers 13 residues. Germline CDR1 reads SGHDT; CDR2 reads YYEEEE. The V and J ends lost 6 bases and 8 bases respectively, with 17 bases between them. The DNA of the CDR3 is TGTGCCAGCAACTACGGGGGCGTAGGGGGCTACACCTTC. Translation gives CASNYGGVGGYTF.

The CDR3 nucleotides are TGTGCCTGGAGCGGGTTTGGGGTCGCGAACACTGAAGCTTTCTTT. It is translated as CAWSGFGVANTEAFF. The chain links TRBV30 to TRBJ1-1, with D hard to call. Germline V gives CDR1 GTSNPN, CDR2 SVGIG (reference sequence). This CDR3 comprises 15 residues. Trimming removed 3 bases at V and 1 base at J, with 15 bases between.

In this sample, this clone turned up once. The V and J genes are TRBV10-3 and TRBJ2-3; 11 bases are a match to TRBD2. In germline, CDR1 is ENHRY, CDR2 SYGVKD. The CDR3 spans 17 residues. V shed 10 bases and J 0 bases; nucleotides not matched to a gene: 12. The CDR3 DNA sequence: TGTGCCACCGTTCGGGGGACTAGCGGAACTAGCACAGATACGCAGTATTTT. Translating it yields CATVRGTSGTSTDTQYF.